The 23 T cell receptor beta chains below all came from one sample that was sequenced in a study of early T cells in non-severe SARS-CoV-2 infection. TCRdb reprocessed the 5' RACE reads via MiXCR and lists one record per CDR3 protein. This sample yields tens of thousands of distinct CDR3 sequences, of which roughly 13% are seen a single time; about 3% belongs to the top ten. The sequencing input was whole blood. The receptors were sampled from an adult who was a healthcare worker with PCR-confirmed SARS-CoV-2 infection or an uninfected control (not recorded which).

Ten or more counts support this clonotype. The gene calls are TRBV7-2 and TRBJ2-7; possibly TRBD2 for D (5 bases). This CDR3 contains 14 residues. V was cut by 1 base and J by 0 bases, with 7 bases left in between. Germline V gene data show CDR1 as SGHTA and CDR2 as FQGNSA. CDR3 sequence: CASSLGGISYEQYF. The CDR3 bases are TGTGCCAGCAGCTTAGGAGGGATCTCCTACGAGCAGTACTTC.

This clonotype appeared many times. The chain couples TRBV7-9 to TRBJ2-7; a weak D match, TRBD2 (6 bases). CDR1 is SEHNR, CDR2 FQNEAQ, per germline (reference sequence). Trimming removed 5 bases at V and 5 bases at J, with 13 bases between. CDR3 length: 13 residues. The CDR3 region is CASSLLGGDEQYF. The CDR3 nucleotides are TGTGCCAGCAGCCTGCTGGGGGGTGACGAGCAGTACTTC.

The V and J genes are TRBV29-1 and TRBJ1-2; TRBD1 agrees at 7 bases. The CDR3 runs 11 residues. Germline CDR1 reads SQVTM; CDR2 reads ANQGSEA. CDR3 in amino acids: CGATGTNGYTF. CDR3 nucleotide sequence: TGCGGGGCGACAGGGACGAATGGCTACACCTTC.

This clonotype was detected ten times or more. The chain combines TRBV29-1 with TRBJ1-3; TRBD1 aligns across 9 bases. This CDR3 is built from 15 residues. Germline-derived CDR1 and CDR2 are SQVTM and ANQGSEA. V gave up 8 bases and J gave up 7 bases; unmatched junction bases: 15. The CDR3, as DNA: TGCAGCTATTTCGCCTCTCGGGACAGGGACAACACCATATATTTT. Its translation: CSYFASRDRDNTIYF.

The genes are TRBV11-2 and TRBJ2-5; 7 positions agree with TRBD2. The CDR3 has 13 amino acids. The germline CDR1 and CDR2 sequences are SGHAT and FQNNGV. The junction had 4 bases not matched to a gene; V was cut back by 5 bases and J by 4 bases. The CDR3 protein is CASSPTGGETQYF. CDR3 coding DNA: TGTGCCAGCAGCCCCACGGGGGGAGAGACCCAGTACTTC.

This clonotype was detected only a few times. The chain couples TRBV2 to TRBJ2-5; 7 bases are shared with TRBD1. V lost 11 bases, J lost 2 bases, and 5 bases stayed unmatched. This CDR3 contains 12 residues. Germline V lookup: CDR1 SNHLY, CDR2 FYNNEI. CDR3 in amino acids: CAGTVDQETQYF. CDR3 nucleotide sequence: TGTGCCGGGACAGTGGATCAAGAGACCCAGTACTTC.

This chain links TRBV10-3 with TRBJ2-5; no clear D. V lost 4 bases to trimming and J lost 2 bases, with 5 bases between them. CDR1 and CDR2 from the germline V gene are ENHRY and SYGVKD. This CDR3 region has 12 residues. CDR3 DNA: TGTGCCATCAGTGGTCATCAAGAGACCCAGTACTTC. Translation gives CAISGHQETQYF.

CDR3 protein: CASSLGVGRPTNEKLFF. The CDR3 coding sequence is TGTGCCAGCAGCTTGGGGGTTGGGCGTCCAACTAATGAAAAACTGTTTTTT. The chain employs TRBV5-6 and TRBJ1-4, with D unclear. Trimming removed 0 bases at V and 0 bases at J, with 12 bases between. From germline, CDR1 is SGHDT and CDR2 YYEEEE. The CDR3 totals 17 residues.

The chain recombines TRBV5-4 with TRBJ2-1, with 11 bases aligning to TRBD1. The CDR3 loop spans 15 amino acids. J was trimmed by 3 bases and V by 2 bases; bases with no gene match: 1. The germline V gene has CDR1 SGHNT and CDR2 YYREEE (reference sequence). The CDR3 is CASSLGTGGYNEQFF. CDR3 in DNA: TGTGCCAGCAGCTTAGGGACAGGGGGCTACAATGAGCAGTTCTTC.

DNA of the CDR3: TGTGCCAGCAACCTCCCGATAGCGGGAGCCTACAATGAGCAGTTCTTC. Amino acid sequence: CASNLPIAGAYNEQFF. V gene TRBV7-9 combines with J gene TRBJ2-1, with TRBD2 identical over 9 bases. The trim removed 7 bases at V and 2 bases at J, leaving 9 bases unmatched. This CDR3 is 16 amino acids long. The germline V gene encodes CDR1 SEHNR and CDR2 FQNEAQ (reference sequence).

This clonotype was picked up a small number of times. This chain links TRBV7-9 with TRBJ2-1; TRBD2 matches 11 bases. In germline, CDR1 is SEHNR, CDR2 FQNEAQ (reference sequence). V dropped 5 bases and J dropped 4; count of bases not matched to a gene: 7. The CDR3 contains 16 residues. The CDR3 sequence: CASSNLAGGPYNEQFF. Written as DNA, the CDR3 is TGTGCCAGCAGCAACTTAGCGGGGGGGCCTTACAATGAGCAGTTCTTC. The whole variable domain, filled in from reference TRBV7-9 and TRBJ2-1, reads DTGVSQNPRHKITKRGQNVTFRCDPISEHNRLYWYRQTLGQGPEFLTYFQNEAQLEKSRLLSDRFSAERPKGSFSTLEIQRTEQGDSAMYLCASSNLAGGPYNEQFFGPGTRLTVL.

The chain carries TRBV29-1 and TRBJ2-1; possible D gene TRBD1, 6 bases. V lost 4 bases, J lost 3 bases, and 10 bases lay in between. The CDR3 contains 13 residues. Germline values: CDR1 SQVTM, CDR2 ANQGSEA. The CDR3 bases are TGCAGCGTTGCGAAAGGGGGCTACAATGAGCAGTTCTTC. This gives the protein CSVAKGGYNEQFF.

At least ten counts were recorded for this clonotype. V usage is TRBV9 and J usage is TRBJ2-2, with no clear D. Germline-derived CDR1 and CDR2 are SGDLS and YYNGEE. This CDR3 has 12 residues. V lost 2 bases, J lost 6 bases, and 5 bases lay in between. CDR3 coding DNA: TGTGCCAGCAGCGTGGCGGCCGGGGAGCTGTTTTTT. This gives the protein CASSVAAGELFF.

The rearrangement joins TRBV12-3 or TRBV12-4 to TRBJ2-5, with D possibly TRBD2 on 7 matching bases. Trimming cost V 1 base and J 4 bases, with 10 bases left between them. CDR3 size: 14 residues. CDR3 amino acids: CASSLVGGAETQYF. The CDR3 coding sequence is TGTGCCAGCAGTTTAGTAGGGGGGGCAGAGACCCAGTACTTC.

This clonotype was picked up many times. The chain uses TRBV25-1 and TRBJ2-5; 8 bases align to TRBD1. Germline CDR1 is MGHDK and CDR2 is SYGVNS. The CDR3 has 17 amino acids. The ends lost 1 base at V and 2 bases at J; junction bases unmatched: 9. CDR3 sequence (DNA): TGTGCCAGCAGTGAATTAGGGGGCAGGGGGCTTCAAGAGACCCAGTACTTC. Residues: CASSELGGRGLQETQYF.

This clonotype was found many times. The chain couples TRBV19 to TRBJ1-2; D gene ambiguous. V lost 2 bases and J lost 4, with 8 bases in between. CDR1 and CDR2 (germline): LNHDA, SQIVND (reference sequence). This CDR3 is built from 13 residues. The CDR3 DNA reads TGTGCCAGTAGTATATCCATATCCTATGGCTACACCTTC. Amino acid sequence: CASSISISYGYTF. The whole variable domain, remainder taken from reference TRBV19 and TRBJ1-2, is DGGITQSPKYLFRKEGQNVTLSCEQNLNHDAMYWYRQDPGQGLRLIYYSQIVNDFQKGDIAEGYSVSREKKESFPLTVTSAQKNPTAFYLCASSISISYGYTFGSGTRLTVV.

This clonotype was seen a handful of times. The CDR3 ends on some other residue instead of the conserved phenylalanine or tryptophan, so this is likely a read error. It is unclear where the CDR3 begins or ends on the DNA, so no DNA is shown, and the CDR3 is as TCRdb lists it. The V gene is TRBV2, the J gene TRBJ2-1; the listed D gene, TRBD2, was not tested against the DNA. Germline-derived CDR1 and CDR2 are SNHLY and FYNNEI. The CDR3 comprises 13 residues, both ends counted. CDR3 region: CASSEAGRGGASG.

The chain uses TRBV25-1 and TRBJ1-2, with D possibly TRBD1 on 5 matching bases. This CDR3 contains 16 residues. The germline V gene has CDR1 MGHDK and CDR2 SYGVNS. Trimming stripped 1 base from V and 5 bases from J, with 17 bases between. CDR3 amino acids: CASSEWEDWGPYGYTF. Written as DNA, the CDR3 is TGTGCCAGCAGTGAATGGGAGGACTGGGGACCTTATGGCTACACCTTC.

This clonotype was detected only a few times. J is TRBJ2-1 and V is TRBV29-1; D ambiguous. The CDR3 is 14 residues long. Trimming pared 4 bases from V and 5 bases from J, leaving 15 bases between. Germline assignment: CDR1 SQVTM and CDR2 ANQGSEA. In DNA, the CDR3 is TGCAGCGTTGGCCGATCAGCACTCCACAATGAGCAGTTCTTC. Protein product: CSVGRSALHNEQFF.

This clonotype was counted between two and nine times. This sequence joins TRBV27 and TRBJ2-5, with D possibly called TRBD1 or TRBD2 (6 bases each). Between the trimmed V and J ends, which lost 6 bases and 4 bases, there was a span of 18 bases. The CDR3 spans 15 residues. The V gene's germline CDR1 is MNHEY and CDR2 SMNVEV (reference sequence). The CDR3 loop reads CASSRVRGELETQYF. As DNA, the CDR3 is TGTGCCAGCAGCCGCGTAAGGGGGGAATTAGAGACCCAGTACTTC.

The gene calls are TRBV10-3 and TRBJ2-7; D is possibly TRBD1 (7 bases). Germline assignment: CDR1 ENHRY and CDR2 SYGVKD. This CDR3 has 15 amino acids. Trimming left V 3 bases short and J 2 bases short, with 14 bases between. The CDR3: CAISEVEGAPYEQYF. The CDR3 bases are TGTGCCATCAGTGAAGTGGAGGGGGCCCCCTACGAGCAGTACTTC.

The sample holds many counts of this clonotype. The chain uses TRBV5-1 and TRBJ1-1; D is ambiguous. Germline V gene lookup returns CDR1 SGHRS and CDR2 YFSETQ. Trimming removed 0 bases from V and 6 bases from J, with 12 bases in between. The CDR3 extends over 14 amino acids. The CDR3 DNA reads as TGCGCCAGCAGCTTGGAGGGCCAGCGGGCTGAAGCTTTCTTT. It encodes CASSLEGQRAEAFF.

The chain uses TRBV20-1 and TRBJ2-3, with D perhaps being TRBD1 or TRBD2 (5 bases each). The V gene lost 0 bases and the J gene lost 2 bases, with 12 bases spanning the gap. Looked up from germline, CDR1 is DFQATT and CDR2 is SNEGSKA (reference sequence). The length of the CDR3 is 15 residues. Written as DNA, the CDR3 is TGCAGTGCTAGAGATCGGGGCGGAACCACAGATACGCAGTATTTT. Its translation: CSARDRGGTTDTQYF.